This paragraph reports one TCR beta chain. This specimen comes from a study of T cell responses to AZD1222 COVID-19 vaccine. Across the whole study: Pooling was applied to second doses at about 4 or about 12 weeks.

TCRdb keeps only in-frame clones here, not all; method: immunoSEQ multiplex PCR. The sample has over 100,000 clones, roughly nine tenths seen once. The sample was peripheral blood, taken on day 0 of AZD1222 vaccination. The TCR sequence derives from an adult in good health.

CDR3 region: CATSRSGSNQPQHF. Written as DNA, the CDR3 is TGTGCCACCAGTAGATCGGGTAGCAATCAGCCCCAGCATTTT. The chain joins TRBV15 to TRBJ1-5; D unclear. Trimming took 6 bases from V and 0 from J, leaving 9 bases between them. The CDR3 loop spans 14 amino acids. Germline values: CDR1 LNHNV, CDR2 YYDKDF (reference sequence).